This is a list of T cell receptor beta chains from one sample in a study of blood T cell repertoires in COVID-19. TCRdb's table, derived via immunoSEQ multiplex PCR, lists solely in-frame clones and lacks some. Of 77,000 or so clones listed, roughly 83% are singletons. The sample was peripheral blood. The receptors were gathered from a young man with COVID-19, enrolled during active disease. CDR3s include the opening cysteine and the closing phenylalanine or tryptophan. A D gene is named only where the DNA matches it firmly. Not all rows give a size; the values are once, few, many and, for expanded clones, a class.

cdr3_aa: CASSPRGNTEAFF; cdr3_nt: TGTGCCAGCAGTCCCCGGGGTAACACTGAAGCTTTCTTT; v_call: TRBV6-6; d_call: -; cdr3_length: 13; clone_size: -; j_call: TRBJ1-1
cdr3_aa: CASSLGPGGADTQYF; cdr3_nt: TGTGCCAGCAGCTTGGGACCGGGAGGAGCGGATACGCAGTATTTT; v_call: TRBV11-1; d_call: TRBD2; cdr3_length: 15; clone_size: -; j_call: TRBJ2-3
cdr3_aa: CASSSGHGLAEPYEQYF; cdr3_nt: TGTGCCAGCAGCTCAGGGCACGGACTAGCGGAACCCTACGAGCAGTACTTC; v_call: TRBV7-2; d_call: TRBD2; cdr3_length: 17; clone_size: -; j_call: TRBJ2-7
cdr3_aa: CASSHPGENQPQHF; cdr3_nt: TGTGCCAGCAGTCACCCAGGGGAAAATCAGCCCCAGCATTTT; v_call: TRBV6-5; d_call: -; cdr3_length: 14; clone_size: few; j_call: TRBJ1-5
cdr3_aa: CASSLYGRGVDKNIQYF; cdr3_nt: TGTGCCAGCAGCTTATATGGGCGGGGAGTGGACAAAAACATTCAGTACTTC; v_call: TRBV7-8; d_call: -; cdr3_length: 17; clone_size: -; j_call: TRBJ2-4
cdr3_aa: CASSSTVRHSEQYF; cdr3_nt: TGTGCCAGCAGTTCAACGGTCAGGCACAGCGAGCAGTACTTC; v_call: TRBV27; d_call: -; cdr3_length: 14; clone_size: -; j_call: TRBJ2-7
cdr3_aa: CASSRPGTSGYYEQYF; cdr3_nt: TGTGCCAGTAGTAGACCTGGGACTAGCGGTTACTACGAGCAGTACTTC; v_call: TRBV19; d_call: TRBD2; cdr3_length: 16; clone_size: -; j_call: TRBJ2-7
cdr3_aa: CATSEPGLYTDTQYF; cdr3_nt: TGTGCCACCAGTGAACCGGGACTATACACAGATACGCAGTATTTT; v_call: TRBV24-1; d_call: TRBD2; cdr3_length: 15; clone_size: -; j_call: TRBJ2-3
cdr3_aa: CAWTEGTVNSPNTEAFF; cdr3_nt: TGTGCCTGGACCGAAGGGACAGTCAACTCTCCGAACACTGAAGCTTTCTTT; v_call: TRBV30; d_call: TRBD1; cdr3_length: 17; clone_size: once; j_call: TRBJ1-1
cdr3_aa: CASSLTGTGINIQYF; cdr3_nt: TGTGCCAGCAGTCTTACCGGGACAGGGATTAACATTCAGTACTTC; v_call: TRBV27; d_call: TRBD1; cdr3_length: 15; clone_size: -; j_call: TRBJ2-4
cdr3_aa: CASSHRVLTDTQYF; cdr3_nt: TGTGCCAGCAGTCACAGGGTCCTCACAGATACGCAGTATTTT; v_call: TRBV6-5; d_call: -; cdr3_length: 14; clone_size: -; j_call: TRBJ2-3
cdr3_aa: CSVERAGGSYEQYF; cdr3_nt: TGCAGCGTTGAACGAGCAGGGGGGTCCTACGAGCAGTACTTC; v_call: TRBV29-1; d_call: -; cdr3_length: 14; clone_size: -; j_call: TRBJ2-7
cdr3_aa: CASSWGASGSYEQYF; cdr3_nt: TGTGCCAGCAGTTGGGGGGCTAGCGGCTCCTACGAGCAGTACTTC; v_call: TRBV7-2; d_call: -; cdr3_length: 15; clone_size: -; j_call: TRBJ2-7
cdr3_aa: CASSPRGFTGANVLTF; cdr3_nt: TGTGCCAGCAGCCCTCGGGGGTTTACTGGGGCCAACGTCCTGACTTTC; v_call: TRBV6-2/TRBV6-3; d_call: -; cdr3_length: 16; clone_size: few; j_call: TRBJ2-6
cdr3_aa: CASSLDRGSEKLFF; cdr3_nt: TGTGCCAGCAGTCTAGACAGGGGGAGTGAAAAACTGTTTTTT; v_call: TRBV2; d_call: TRBD1; cdr3_length: 14; clone_size: -; j_call: TRBJ1-4
cdr3_aa: CASSHQLLLGTSGSYNEQFF; cdr3_nt: TGTGCCAGCAGTCACCAACTACTGCTGGGGACTAGCGGGAGTTACAATGAGCAGTTCTTC; v_call: TRBV28; d_call: TRBD2; cdr3_length: 20; clone_size: once; j_call: TRBJ2-1